The rows below give T cell receptor beta chains drawn from one sample of a study of CD8 T cells in Susac syndrome. TCRdb independently ran MiXCR on the immunoSEQ multiplex PCR reads; one entry per CDR3 protein. Of 150,000 to 250,000 distinct CDR3 sequences in the sample, about 96% were seen once. The sequenced sample was CD4+ T cells from PBMCs. The origin of the receptors is a human donor with multiple sclerosis. CDR3s include the opening cysteine and the closing phenylalanine or tryptophan. Each record gives: V gene, D gene, J gene, clone size, CDR3 protein, CDR3 DNA. The D gene is left open where the match is weak. The listing skips clone size in some rows; elsewhere it reads once, few, many or a size class.

V: TRBV20-1; D: -; J: TRBJ1-1; size: -; CDR3: CSARPWQVNTEAFF; DNA: TGCAGTGCTCGCCCTTGGCAGGTGAACACTGAAGCTTTCTTT
V: TRBV29-1; D: TRBD1; J: TRBJ1-2; size: -; CDR3: CSGGGQGNYGYTF; DNA: TGCAGCGGAGGGGGACAGGGGAACTATGGCTACACCTTC
V: TRBV7-8; D: TRBD1; J: TRBJ1-5; size: -; CDR3: CASSLDRGEYQPQHF; DNA: TGTGCCAGCAGCTTAGACAGGGGGGAATATCAGCCCCAGCATTTT
V: TRBV29-1; D: -; J: TRBJ2-5; size: -; CDR3: CSVEDWTVQRETQYF; DNA: TGCAGCGTTGAAGATTGGACAGTCCAGAGGGAGACCCAGTACTTC
V: TRBV20-1; D: TRBD1; J: TRBJ2-2; size: -; CDR3: CSASRDRGDGELFF; DNA: TGCAGTGCCTCGCGGGACAGGGGAGACGGGGAGCTGTTTTTT
V: TRBV18; D: -; J: TRBJ1-2; size: -; CDR3: CASSPLASNGYTF; DNA: TGTGCCAGCTCACCGCTTGCATCGAATGGCTACACCTTC
V: TRBV29-1; D: TRBD2; J: TRBJ2-1; size: -; CDR3: CSVVGTSGSLGEQFF; DNA: TGCAGCGTTGTTGGGACTAGCGGATCCCTAGGGGAGCAGTTCTTC
V: TRBV27; D: -; J: TRBJ2-1; size: -; CDR3: CASSADSFSGVRQFF; DNA: TGTGCCAGCAGTGCGGACAGTTTCTCTGGCGTCCGCCAGTTCTTC
V: TRBV27; D: -; J: TRBJ2-5; size: -; CDR3: CASSPRIEIQETQYF; DNA: TGTGCCAGCAGTCCTCGAATAGAAATCCAAGAGACCCAGTACTTC
V: TRBV20-1; D: -; J: TRBJ2-5; size: -; CDR3: CSAPDWETQYF; DNA: TGCAGTGCTCCCGATTGGGAGACCCAGTACTTC
V: TRBV2; D: -; J: TRBJ2-7; size: -; CDR3: CASSERRQYF; DNA: TGTGCCAGCAGTGAAAGGAGGCAGTACTTC
V: TRBV7-3; D: -; J: TRBJ2-5; size: -; CDR3: CASSLKGGSRETQYF; DNA: TGTGCCAGCAGCTTAAAGGGGGGCTCTAGAGAGACCCAGTACTTC
V: TRBV2; D: -; J: TRBJ2-1; size: -; CDR3: CASNQGSYNEQFF; DNA: TGTGCCAGCAACCAGGGGTCCTACAATGAGCAGTTCTTC
V: TRBV5-4; D: -; J: TRBJ2-7; size: once; CDR3: CASSLGHFDEQYF; DNA: TGTGCCAGCAGCTTGGGACATTTTGACGAGCAGTACTTC
V: TRBV19; D: -; J: TRBJ2-7; size: once; CDR3: CASSIGAGTTREQYF; DNA: TGTGCCAGTAGTATAGGAGCGGGTACGACCCGCGAGCAGTACTTC
V: TRBV30; D: TRBD2; J: TRBJ2-4; size: -; CDR3: CAWSVGGGKNIQYF; DNA: TGTGCCTGGAGTGTTGGCGGGGGCAAAAACATTCAGTACTTC
V: TRBV2; D: -; J: TRBJ2-1; size: -; CDR3: CASRPGPYNEQFF; DNA: TGTGCCAGCAGGCCGGGACCATACAATGAGCAGTTCTTC
V: TRBV20-1; D: -; J: TRBJ2-3; size: -; CDR3: CSARGLTPDTQYF; DNA: TGCAGTGCTAGGGGCCTAACCCCAGATACGCAGTATTTT
V: TRBV30; D: TRBD1; J: TRBJ2-7; size: -; CDR3: CAWSVKSPRDRGTYEQYF; DNA: TGTGCCTGGAGTGTAAAATCCCCTCGGGACAGGGGGACCTACGAGCAGTACTTC
V: TRBV30; D: -; J: TRBJ1-5; size: -; CDR3: CAWSGIGGNQPQHF; DNA: TGTGCCTGGTCAGGGATTGGGGGCAATCAGCCCCAGCATTTT
V: TRBV20-1; D: TRBD1; J: TRBJ2-3; size: -; CDR3: CSATDPGQGAPDTQYF; DNA: TGCAGTGCAACCGATCCCGGACAGGGGGCCCCAGATACGCAGTATTTT
V: TRBV30; D: -; J: TRBJ2-4; size: -; CDR3: CAWSQGSVQYF; DNA: TGTGCCTGGAGTCAGGGAAGTGTTCAGTACTTC
V: TRBV7-3; D: TRBD2; J: TRBJ2-3; size: -; CDR3: CASPGLAGVDTQYF; DNA: TGTGCCAGCCCCGGACTAGCGGGGGTAGATACGCAGTATTTT
V: TRBV21-1; D: -; J: TRBJ2-5; size: -; CDR3: CASSKWKETQYF; DNA: TGTGCCAGCAGCAAATGGAAGGAGACCCAGTACTTC
V: TRBV18; D: -; J: TRBJ2-5; size: -; CDR3: CASSPAQTETQYF; DNA: TGTGCCAGCTCACCGGCACAGACAGAGACCCAGTACTTC
V: TRBV20-1; D: TRBD2; J: TRBJ2-5; size: -; CDR3: CSANRLAGAGTQYF; DNA: TGCAGTGCTAACAGGCTAGCGGGAGCGGGGACCCAGTACTTC
V: TRBV9; D: -; J: TRBJ2-4; size: -; CDR3: CASSAGWRDIQYF; DNA: TGTGCCAGCAGCGCAGGGTGGCGGGACATTCAGTACTTC
V: TRBV5-1; D: TRBD1; J: TRBJ1-3; size: -; CDR3: CASSPDRAGNTIYF; DNA: TGCGCCAGCAGCCCTGACAGGGCGGGAAACACCATATATTTT
V: TRBV12-3/TRBV12-4; D: -; J: TRBJ2-3; size: once; CDR3: CASSPREFADTQYF; DNA: TGTGCCAGCAGTCCGAGGGAATTTGCAGATACGCAGTATTTT
V: TRBV7-6; D: TRBD1; J: TRBJ2-1; size: -; CDR3: CASSLPTGTGISF; DNA: TGTGCCAGCAGCTTACCGACCGGGACAGGGATATCCTTC
V: TRBV11-2; D: TRBD1; J: TRBJ1-2; size: -; CDR3: CASRPTGVNGYTF; DNA: TGTGCCAGCAGACCTACAGGGGTTAATGGCTACACCTTC
V: TRBV24-1; D: -; J: TRBJ2-7; size: once; CDR3: CATSDESLEQYF; DNA: TGTGCCACCAGTGATGAATCCCTCGAGCAGTACTTC
V: TRBV2; D: TRBD1; J: TRBJ2-7; size: -; CDR3: CASSEGTGFYEQYF; DNA: TGTGCCAGCAGTGAGGGGACAGGTTTCTACGAGCAGTACTTC
V: TRBV12-3/TRBV12-4; D: -; J: TRBJ1-6; size: -; CDR3: CASSWDGNNSPLHF; DNA: TGTGCCAGCAGCTGGGACGGGAATAATTCACCCCTCCACTTT
V: TRBV20-1; D: -; J: TRBJ2-7; size: -; CDR3: CSARDSSSYEQYF; DNA: TGCAGTGCTAGAGACTCTAGCTCCTACGAGCAGTACTTC
V: TRBV29-1; D: -; J: TRBJ1-5; size: -; CDR3: CSVGGGRDQPQHF; DNA: TGCAGCGTTGGGGGGGGAAGGGATCAGCCCCAGCATTTT
V: TRBV11-2; D: -; J: TRBJ2-3; size: -; CDR3: CASSPVGAGTQYF; DNA: TGTGCCAGCAGCCCGGTAGGGGCTGGGACGCAGTATTTT
V: TRBV30; D: TRBD1; J: TRBJ2-7; size: -; CDR3: CAWGDRIGVYEQYF; DNA: TGTGCCTGGGGGGACAGGATAGGGGTCTACGAGCAGTACTTC
V: TRBV20-1; D: -; J: TRBJ1-1; size: -; CDR3: CSARAPGTDNTEAFF; DNA: TGCAGTGCTAGAGCCCCCGGGACGGACAACACTGAAGCTTTCTTT
V: TRBV24-1; D: TRBD1; J: TRBJ2-3; size: -; CDR3: CATRGTGAGDTQYF; DNA: TGTGCCACCAGAGGGACAGGGGCGGGAGATACGCAGTATTTT
V: TRBV5-1; D: -; J: TRBJ1-2; size: -; CDR3: CASSLEGSNYGYTF; DNA: TGCGCCAGCAGCTTGGAAGGATCTAACTATGGCTACACCTTC
V: TRBV9; D: TRBD2; J: TRBJ2-2; size: -; CDR3: CASSYAAGDTGELFF; DNA: TGTGCCAGCAGTTACGCAGCGGGGGACACCGGGGAGCTGTTTTTT
V: TRBV29-1; D: -; J: TRBJ1-4; size: once; CDR3: CSVEEGREKLFF; DNA: TGCAGCGTTGAAGAAGGACGGGAAAAACTGTTTTTT
V: TRBV9; D: -; J: TRBJ2-7; size: -; CDR3: CASSVSGLPPLEQYF; DNA: TGTGCCAGCAGCGTCTCCGGGTTGCCACCCCTCGAGCAGTACTTC
V: TRBV20-1; D: -; J: TRBJ2-5; size: -; CDR3: CSVMDYQETQYF; DNA: TGCAGTGTCATGGACTACCAAGAGACCCAGTACTTC
V: TRBV30; D: -; J: TRBJ2-7; size: -; CDR3: CAWSPTGSYEQYF; DNA: TGTGCCTGGAGTCCAACAGGGTCCTACGAGCAGTACTTC
V: TRBV2; D: TRBD1; J: TRBJ2-1; size: -; CDR3: CASRRQGALSEQFF; DNA: TGTGCCAGCAGACGACAGGGAGCTTTGAGTGAGCAGTTCTTC
V: TRBV18; D: TRBD1; J: TRBJ1-2; size: -; CDR3: CASSPPGGASRRGYTF; DNA: TGTGCCAGCTCACCACCAGGGGGCGCGTCTCGTCGTGGCTACACCTTC
V: TRBV12-3/TRBV12-4; D: TRBD1; J: TRBJ2-3; size: -; CDR3: CASSSGQPSTDTQYF; DNA: TGTGCCAGCAGTTCGGGACAGCCGAGCACAGATACGCAGTATTTT
V: TRBV7-2; D: -; J: TRBJ2-4; size: -; CDR3: CASSLSVPAKNIQYF; DNA: TGTGCCAGCAGCTTATCTGTGCCAGCCAAAAACATTCAGTACTTC
V: TRBV23-1; D: -; J: TRBJ1-2; size: few; CDR3: CASGMNPYGYTF; DNA: TGCGCCAGCGGGATGAACCCTTATGGCTACACCTTC